This T cell receptor beta chain comes out of a study of blood T cell repertoires in COVID-19. Study information: PBMCs, B-cell-depleted T cells, or T cells provided the cDNA or gDNA that made up the material.

The CDR3 sequence is 14 residues long. Per germline, CDR1 SGHKS and CDR2 YYEKEE (reference sequence). Between the trimmed V and J ends, which lost 0 bases and 5 bases, there was a span of 9 bases. The authors' processing: How many nucleated cells were present was estimated from reference gene primer amplification. Repertoires were generated with immunoSEQ multiplex PCR, while TCRdb's copy carries only in-frame clones and drops some. V, J and clone size derive from that table, while D and trimming were established from the DNA sequence. The repertoire holds about 180,000 clones, with approximately 88% as singletons.

V is TRBV5-5 and J is TRBJ1-5; D gene uncertain. What was sequenced was peripheral blood. The TCR was taken from a woman in her forties or fifties with acute or convalescent COVID-19. The CDR3 is CASSLDGGYQPQHF. The CDR3 DNA follows: TGTGCCAGCAGCTTGGACGGCGGGTATCAGCCCCAGCATTTT.